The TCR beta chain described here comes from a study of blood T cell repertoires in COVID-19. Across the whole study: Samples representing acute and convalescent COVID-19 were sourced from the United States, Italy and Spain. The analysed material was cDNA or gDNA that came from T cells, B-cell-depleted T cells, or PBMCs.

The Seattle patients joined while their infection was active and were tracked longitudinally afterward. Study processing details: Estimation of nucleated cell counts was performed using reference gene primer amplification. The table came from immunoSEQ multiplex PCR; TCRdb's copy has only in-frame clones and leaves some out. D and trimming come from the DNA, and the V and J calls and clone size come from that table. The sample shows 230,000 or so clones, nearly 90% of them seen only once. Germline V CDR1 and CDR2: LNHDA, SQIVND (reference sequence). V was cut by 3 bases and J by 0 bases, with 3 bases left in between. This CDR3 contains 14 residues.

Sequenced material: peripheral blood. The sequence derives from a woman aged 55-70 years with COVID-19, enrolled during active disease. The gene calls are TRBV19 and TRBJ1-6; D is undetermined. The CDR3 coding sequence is TGTGCCAGTAGTATCAGCTCCTATAATTCACCCCTCCACTTT. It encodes CASSISSYNSPLHF.